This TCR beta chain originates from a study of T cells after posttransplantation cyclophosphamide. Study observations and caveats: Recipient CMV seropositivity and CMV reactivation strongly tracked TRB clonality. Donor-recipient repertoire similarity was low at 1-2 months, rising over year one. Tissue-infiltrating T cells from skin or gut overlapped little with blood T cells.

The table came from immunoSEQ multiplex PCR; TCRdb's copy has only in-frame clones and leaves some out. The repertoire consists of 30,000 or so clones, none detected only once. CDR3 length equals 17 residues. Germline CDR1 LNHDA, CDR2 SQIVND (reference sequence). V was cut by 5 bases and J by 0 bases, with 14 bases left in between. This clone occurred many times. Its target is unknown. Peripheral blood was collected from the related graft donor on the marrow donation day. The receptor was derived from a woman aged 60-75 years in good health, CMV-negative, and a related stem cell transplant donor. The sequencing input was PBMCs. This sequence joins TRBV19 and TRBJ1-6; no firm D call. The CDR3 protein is CASSPWTGSSYNSPLHF. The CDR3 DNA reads TGTGCCAGTAGTCCATGGACGGGGAGCTCCTATAATTCACCCCTCCACTTT.